This T cell receptor beta chain was sequenced in a study of response to subunit inactivated influenza vaccine. Broader study findings: Authors suggested each seasonal flu vaccination may recruit only limited numbers of new T cells.

TCRdb re-called the RT-PCR reads with MiXCR, one entry per CDR3 protein. The sample includes about 650,000 distinct CDR3 sequences, 15% to 18% of them seen just once. On this clonotype itself: What it recognizes is unknown.

The CDR3 extends over 12 amino acids. V was shortened by 5 bases and J by 9 bases, with 11 bases between the two germline ends. Per germline, CDR1 SGHAT and CDR2 FQNNGV. Source: PBMCs from blood, taken roughly 13 days after vaccination. The chain recombines TRBV11-2 with TRBJ2-1; no clear D gene. The sequence derives from a man aged 45-65 years who received an inactivated influenza vaccine. CDR3 coding DNA: TGTGCCAGCAGCCCTGAAGGGTTTGAGCAGTTCTTC. Translation gives CASSPEGFEQFF.